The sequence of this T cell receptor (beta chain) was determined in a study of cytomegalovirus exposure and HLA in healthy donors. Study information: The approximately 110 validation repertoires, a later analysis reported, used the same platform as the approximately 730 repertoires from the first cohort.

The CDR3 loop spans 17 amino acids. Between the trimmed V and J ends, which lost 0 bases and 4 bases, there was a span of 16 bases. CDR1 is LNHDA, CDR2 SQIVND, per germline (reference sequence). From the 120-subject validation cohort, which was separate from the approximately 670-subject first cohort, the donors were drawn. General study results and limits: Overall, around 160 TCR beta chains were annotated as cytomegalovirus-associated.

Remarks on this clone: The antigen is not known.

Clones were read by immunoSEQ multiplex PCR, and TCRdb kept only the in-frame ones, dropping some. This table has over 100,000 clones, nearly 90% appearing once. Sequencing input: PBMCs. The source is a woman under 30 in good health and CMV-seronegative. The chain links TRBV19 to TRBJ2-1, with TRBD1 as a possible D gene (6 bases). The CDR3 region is CASSIEGQIGSYNEQFF. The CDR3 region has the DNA TGTGCCAGTAGTATAGAGGGACAAATTGGCTCGTACAATGAGCAGTTCTTC. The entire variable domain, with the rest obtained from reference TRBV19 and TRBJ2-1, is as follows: DGGITQSPKYLFRKEGQNVTLSCEQNLNHDAMYWYRQDPGQGLRLIYYSQIVNDFQKGDIAEGYSVSREKKESFPLTVTSAQKNPTAFYLCASSIEGQIGSYNEQFFGPGTRLTVL.